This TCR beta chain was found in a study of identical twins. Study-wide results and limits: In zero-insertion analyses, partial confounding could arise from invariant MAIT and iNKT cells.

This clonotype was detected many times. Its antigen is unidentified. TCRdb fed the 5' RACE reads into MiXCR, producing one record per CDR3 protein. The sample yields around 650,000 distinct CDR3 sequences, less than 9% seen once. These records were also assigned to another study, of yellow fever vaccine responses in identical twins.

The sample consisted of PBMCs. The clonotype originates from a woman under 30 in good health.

The CDR3 here is CASSLIPGDSYNEQFF. The CDR3 region has the DNA TGTGCCAGCAGCCTTATACCAGGGGACTCCTACAATGAGCAGTTCTTC. The genes are TRBV7-9 and TRBJ2-1; D is perhaps TRBD1 (6 bases). Trimming removed 5 bases from V and 0 bases from J, with 14 bases in between. The CDR3 length is 16 residues. Germline V lookup: CDR1 SEHNR, CDR2 FQNEAQ (reference sequence).